This T cell receptor beta chain was retrieved from a study of T cells after somatic rescue of genetic block. The CDR3 covers 15 residues. The V gene's germline CDR1 is SGHTA and CDR2 FQGNSA. V lost 2 bases, J lost 7 bases, and 3 bases stayed unmatched. Sequencing used immunoSEQ multiplex PCR; TCRdb keeps in-frame clones, though not all of them. This table has 55,000 or so clones, 90% to 96% appearing once. Sequenced: peripheral blood mononuclear cells (PBMCs). The chain employs TRBV7-2 and TRBJ2-3, with TRBD2 matching over 13 bases. The TCR sequence derives from a child less than two years old. CDR3 sequence: CASSLRTSGRNTQYF. In DNA form, the CDR3 reads TGTGCCAGCAGCTTAAGGACTAGCGGGAGAAATACGCAGTATTTT.